This paragraph reports one T cell receptor beta chain. As yet, its antigen is unknown. V was pared by 7 bases and J by 7 bases, with 17 bases between. Looked up from germline, CDR1 is KGHSH and CDR2 is LQKENI. CDR3 length: 14 amino acids. The sample is drawn from a study of T cell responses to AZD1222 COVID-19 vaccine. Whole-study findings and limits: Spike-specific TCR breadth and depth were elevated following two AZD1222 doses. Nearly half of spike-specific TCRs reportedly target unmutated variant regions.

Generated by immunoSEQ multiplex PCR, the TCRdb table keeps only in-frame clones and is missing some. The data contain roughly 160,000 clones, roughly 90% of them seen just once; the ten biggest clones take up around 6%. This clonotype was obtained from an adult in good health. The chain combines TRBV18 with TRBJ2-1, with D perhaps TRBD1 (6 bases). The sample in question was peripheral blood, obtained on day 0 of AZD1222 vaccination. The CDR3 loop reads CASLETGVGNEQFF. The CDR3 DNA follows: TGTGCCAGCTTAGAGACAGGCGTGGGGAATGAGCAGTTCTTC. Full variable domain (remainder filled in from reference TRBV18 and TRBJ2-1): NAGVMQNPRHLVRRRGQEARLRCSPMKGHSHVYWYRQLPEEGLKFMVYLQKENIIDESGMPKERFSAEFPKEGPSILRIQQVVRGDSAAYFCASLETGVGNEQFFGPGTRLTVL.